A single sample gave rise to the 27 T cell receptor beta chains below, sequenced in a study of T cells in Graves' hyperthyroidism and ophthalmopathy. The CDR3 regions of TCR beta were amplified from RNA transcripts. The HTBI primer set served for first-round RT-PCR of the TCR CDR3. One entry per CDR3 protein results from TCRdb running MiXCR on the multiplex PCR reads. The sample yields about 200,000 distinct CDR3 sequences, around 19% seen once. The sequenced material came from blood. These receptors were taken from a middle-aged man with Graves' hyperthyroidism.

This chain uses TRBV6-5 with TRBJ1-5, with D unresolved. CDR3 size: 13 residues. The germline V and J ends were trimmed by 2 bases and 4 bases, with 6 bases remaining between them. The germline gives CDR1 MNHEY, CDR2 SVGAGI. In DNA, the CDR3 is TGTGCCAGCAGTTACGAGGGTAATCAGCCCCAGCATTTT. Amino acid sequence: CASSYEGNQPQHF.

This clonotype was found many times. This chain uses TRBV2 with TRBJ2-3; D is possibly TRBD1 (5 bases). In germline, CDR1 is SNHLY, CDR2 FYNNEI. There are 16 residues in the CDR3. V was clipped by 2 bases and J by 2 bases, with 14 bases between them. The CDR3 loop is CASSENRLDNTDTQYF. As DNA, the CDR3 is TGTGCCAGCAGTGAAAATAGGTTGGACAACACAGATACGCAGTATTTT.

This clonotype was detected many times. The CDR3: CATSDGAGGAGQPQHF. The CDR3 DNA reads as TGTGCCACCAGTGATGGGGCAGGGGGCGCTGGGCAGCCCCAGCATTTT. This chain joins TRBV24-1 and TRBJ1-5, with 8 bases lining up with TRBD1. Losses at the gene ends were 3 bases for V and 7 bases for J; bases not matched to a gene: 10. Germline CDR1 reads KGHDR; CDR2 reads SFDVKD. The CDR3 is 16 residues long.

This clonotype appeared many times. The rearrangement joins TRBV11-3 to TRBJ2-1, with a weak D call TRBD1 (5 bases). Trimming took 1 base from V and 11 from J, leaving 12 bases between them. The CDR3 covers 13 residues. CDR1 and CDR2 (germline): SGHNT, YENEEA. CDR3 region: CASSLAMQDKQFF. In DNA form, the CDR3 reads TGTGCCAGCAGCTTAGCTATGCAGGACAAGCAGTTCTTC.

This clonotype was picked up many times. The chain links TRBV14 to TRBJ2-3; weak D call: TRBD1 (5 bases). CDR1 and CDR2 (germline): SGHDN, FVKESK. V was pared by 4 bases and J by 2 bases, with 10 bases between. This CDR3 spans 14 amino acids. CDR3 DNA sequence: TGTGCCAGCAGCCGCCGGACACCCACAGATACGCAGTATTTT. It is translated as CASSRRTPTDTQYF.

This clonotype was found many times. The rearrangement uses TRBV18 and TRBJ2-2; the D is unclear. The CDR3 runs to 16 residues. Trimming stripped 5 bases from V and 1 base from J, with 14 bases between. Germline V gene data show CDR1 as KGHSH and CDR2 as LQKENI. The CDR3 nucleotides are TGTGCCAGCTCAATAAAAAGGCCAGAGAACACCGGGGAGCTGTTTTTT. The encoded protein is CASSIKRPENTGELFF.

This clonotype was observed a handful of times. The chain links TRBV30 to TRBJ1-5; D might be TRBD1 (6 bases). In germline, CDR1 is GTSNPN, CDR2 SVGIG (reference sequence). V lost 1 base and J lost 6, with 13 bases in between. This CDR3 is built from 14 residues. Here the CDR3 DNA reads TGTGCCTGGAGTGGGACAGAGGGAAGTCAGCCCCAGCATTTT. Translation gives CAWSGTEGSQPQHF.

This clonotype has at least ten counts. The gene calls are TRBV18 and TRBJ2-3, with D maybe TRBD1 (5 bases). The V end lost 6 bases, the J end lost 2 bases, and 12 bases lay between the germline ends. The CDR3 spans 14 residues. Germline assignment: CDR1 KGHSH and CDR2 LQKENI. CDR3 in amino acids: CASSKQATTDTQYF. DNA for the CDR3: TGTGCCAGCTCTAAACAGGCAACCACAGATACGCAGTATTTT.

This clonotype has ten or more counts. The chain uses TRBV7-2 and TRBJ1-4; a weak D match, TRBD1 (5 bases). The CDR3 extends over 14 amino acids. Germline loops: CDR1 SGHTA, CDR2 FQGNSA. V was pared by 5 bases and J by 6 bases, with 13 bases between. DNA of the CDR3: TGTGCCAGCAGCAACGACAGAGTGGATGAAAAACTGTTTTTT. As protein: CASSNDRVDEKLFF.

In this sample, this clonotype turned up many times. The gene calls are TRBV6-2 or TRBV6-3 and TRBJ2-6; 10 bases agree with TRBD1. This CDR3 has 17 residues. Looked up from germline, CDR1 is MNHEY and CDR2 is SVGEGT. V lost 6 bases, J lost 4 bases, and 9 bases stayed unmatched. The CDR3: CASSTRDRGYGANVLTF. CDR3 bases: TGTGCCAGCAGCACCCGGGACAGGGGTTACGGGGCCAACGTCCTGACTTTC.

This clonotype was seen a handful of times. CDR3 bases: TGTGCCAGCAGCCGACTAGCGGGGGATTACGAGCAGTACTTC. It encodes CASSRLAGDYEQYF. This rearrangement joins TRBV7-3 to TRBJ2-7; 12 positions match TRBD2. The CDR3 contains 14 residues. V lost 5 bases, J lost 4 bases, and 3 bases stayed unmatched. Germline V CDR1 and CDR2: SGHTA, FQGTGA.

This clonotype was seen a few times. Here the CDR3 DNA reads TGTGCCAGCAAAGGGACAGCGAACAATGAGCAGTTCTTC. Translated, it gives CASKGTANNEQFF. The chain couples TRBV6-1 to TRBJ2-1; 7 positions match TRBD1. This CDR3 has 13 residues. Per the germline V gene, CDR1 is MNHNS and CDR2 is SASEGT. Trimming at V came to 7 bases and at J to 5 bases, leaving 5 bases not matched to a gene.

In its sample, this clonotype was seen many times. This chain connects TRBV6-1 to TRBJ1-1; 7 nucleotides agree with TRBD1. Trimming at V came to 4 bases and at J to 3 bases, leaving 8 bases not matched to a gene. CDR1 MNHNS and CDR2 SASEGT come from the germline V gene. CDR3 length: 15 amino acids. The CDR3 coding sequence is TGTGCCAGCAGTGTCGCGACAGGGAGGGACACTGAAGCTTTCTTT. This gives the protein CASSVATGRDTEAFF.

Many counts were recorded for this clonotype. This chain joins TRBV2 and TRBJ1-1; D is ambiguous. The CDR3 covers 13 residues. The germline V gene has CDR1 SNHLY and CDR2 FYNNEI. The V and J ends lost 7 bases and 1 base respectively, with 10 bases between them. CDR3 bases: TGTGCCAGCACCCCCGACGGGAACACTGAAGCTTTCTTT. This translates into CASTPDGNTEAFF.

The table lists this clonotype with a few counts. The chain joins TRBV19 to TRBJ2-1; D is undetermined. The CDR3 totals 12 residues. The V gene's germline CDR1 is LNHDA and CDR2 SQIVND (reference sequence). V lost 5 bases to trimming and J lost 6 bases, with 8 bases between them. CDR3 amino acids: CASSLPSNEQFF. The CDR3 nucleotides are TGTGCCAGTAGTCTTCCAAGCAATGAGCAGTTCTTC. Complete variable domain (other parts from reference TRBV19 and TRBJ2-1): DGGITQSPKYLFRKEGQNVTLSCEQNLNHDAMYWYRQDPGQGLRLIYYSQIVNDFQKGDIAEGYSVSREKKESFPLTVTSAQKNPTAFYLCASSLPSNEQFFGPGTRLTVL.

This clonotype was recorded many times. The chain recombines TRBV2 with TRBJ2-3; D is undetermined. The CDR3 is 16 amino acids. Germline assignment: CDR1 SNHLY and CDR2 FYNNEI. Trimming took 1 base from V and 0 from J, leaving 11 bases between them. The CDR3 DNA follows: TGTGCCAGCAGTGAAGGGGCATGGGTTAGCACAGATACGCAGTATTTT. This codes for CASSEGAWVSTDTQYF. The full variable domain, its missing parts supplied by reference TRBV2 and TRBJ2-3, is EPEVTQTPSHQVTQMGQEVILRCVPISNHLYFYWYRQILGQKVEFLVSFYNNEISEKSEIFDDQFSVERPDGSNFTLKIRSTKLEDSAMYFCASSEGAWVSTDTQYFGPGTRLTVL.

About this clonotype itself: Sequence at one end of the junction differs from germline and may be a read error. The chain links TRBV7-2 to TRBJ2-5, with TRBD2 as a possible D gene (7 bases). Germline loops: CDR1 SGHTA, CDR2 FQGNSA. The CDR3 runs 17 residues. CDR3 sequence: CAGSPGSRGGTQETQYF. CDR3 DNA sequence: TGTGCCGGCAGCCCGGGTAGCAGGGGAGGGACCCAAGAGACCCAGTACTTC.

This clonotype was recorded at least ten times. The chain recombines TRBV11-2 with TRBJ2-7, with D uncertain. Germline V gene lookup returns CDR1 SGHAT and CDR2 FQNNGV. V was shortened by 0 bases and J by 0 bases, with 9 bases between the two germline ends. The CDR3 spans 15 residues. The CDR3 spells CASSLELASSYEQYF. The CDR3 DNA is TGTGCCAGCAGCTTAGAGTTGGCAAGCTCCTACGAGCAGTACTTC.

This clonotype was seen repeatedly, ten times or more. CDR3 bases: TGTGCCAGCAGCTTATTTGGCGGGGGGGCGAGAAATGAGCAGTTCTTC. It encodes CASSLFGGGARNEQFF. The rearrangement links TRBV7-3 to TRBJ2-1; 9 bases agree with TRBD2. Germline-derived CDR1 and CDR2 are SGHTA and FQGTGA. The V gene end was trimmed by 2 bases and the J gene end by 7 bases; junction bases not matched to a gene: 9. CDR3 size: 16 residues.

The sample holds many counts of this clonotype. V gene TRBV28 combines with J gene TRBJ1-2; 7 bases fit TRBD1. The CDR3 runs to 13 residues. Per germline, CDR1 MDHEN and CDR2 SYDVKM. J gave up 4 bases and V 6 bases, and 5 bases lay outside the gene matches. The CDR3 reads CASRGTALYGYTF. CDR3 in DNA: TGTGCCAGCAGGGGGACAGCTCTCTATGGCTACACCTTC.

This clonotype turned up a few times. The chain carries TRBV4-2 and TRBJ1-1, with 9 positions matching TRBD1. The length of the CDR3 is 15 residues. J lost 5 bases, V lost 0 bases, and 4 bases had no gene match. Germline V CDR1 and CDR2: LGHNA, YNFKEQ. The CDR3, as DNA: TGTGCCAGCAGCCAAGAGAACAGGGGGCGAACTGAAGCTTTCTTT. It specifies CASSQENRGRTEAFF.

This clonotype was picked up a small number of times. This CDR3 is CASSDSQGAIRYTF. The CDR3 region has the DNA TGTGCCAGCAGTGACAGTCAGGGGGCCATACGCTACACCTTC. The chain employs TRBV2 and TRBJ1-2, with 8 bases aligning to TRBD1. The V segment lost 3 bases and the J segment 9 bases; nucleotides outside the gene matches: 9. In germline, CDR1 is SNHLY, CDR2 FYNNEI. This CDR3 region has 14 residues.

This clonotype was seen many times. CDR3 nucleotides: TGTGCCAGCTCACCATCGGCGGGGGGGCCAGATACGCAGTATTTT. This codes for CASSPSAGGPDTQYF. The chain recombines TRBV18 with TRBJ2-3, with 9 nucleotides matching TRBD2. The CDR3 consists of 15 residues. The germline gives CDR1 KGHSH, CDR2 LQKENI. V was clipped by 2 bases and J by 4 bases; unmatched bases: 4.

Notes on this clonotype: Given a much more abundant clone one base away, this may be a read error. V usage is TRBV20-1 and J usage is TRBJ1-6; D remains ambiguous. This CDR3 has 15 residues. The germline V gene encodes CDR1 DFQATT and CDR2 SNEGSKA (reference sequence). For the CDR3, the DNA is TGCAGTGCTCTTGAGCCGGGAGAATTTAATCCACCCCTCCACTTT. Its translation: CSALEPGEFNPPLHF.

The chain has TRBV4-3 and TRBJ2-7; D perhaps matches TRBD1 (5 bases). The CDR3 length is 14 residues. Trimming shortened V by 3 bases and J by 5 bases, and 14 bases separated the two germline ends. CDR1 is LGHNA and CDR2 is YSLEER in the germline V gene. This chain's CDR3 is CASSHEGARNEQYF. The CDR3 DNA reads TGCGCCAGCAGCCACGAAGGGGCGAGGAACGAGCAGTACTTC.

This clonotype occurred many times. The J gene is TRBJ1-1, the V gene TRBV7-9; D uncertain. CDR3 length: 13 residues. Germline V lookup: CDR1 SEHNR, CDR2 FQNEAQ (reference sequence). The chain's CDR3 is CVAARTGNTEAFF. The CDR3 nucleotides read TGTGTTGCGGCTCGGACGGGGAACACTGAAGCTTTCTTT.

This clonotype was found many times. The V gene is TRBV28, the J gene TRBJ2-5; possibly TRBD1 or TRBD2 for D (5 bases each). The CDR3 is made up of 16 amino acids. Germline CDR1 MDHEN, CDR2 SYDVKM. Trimming left V 4 bases short and J 2 bases short, with 17 bases between. The CDR3 DNA follows: TGTGCCAGCAGTTGGGACCCCGCCAGGGCTCAAGAGACCCAGTACTTC. As protein: CASSWDPARAQETQYF.